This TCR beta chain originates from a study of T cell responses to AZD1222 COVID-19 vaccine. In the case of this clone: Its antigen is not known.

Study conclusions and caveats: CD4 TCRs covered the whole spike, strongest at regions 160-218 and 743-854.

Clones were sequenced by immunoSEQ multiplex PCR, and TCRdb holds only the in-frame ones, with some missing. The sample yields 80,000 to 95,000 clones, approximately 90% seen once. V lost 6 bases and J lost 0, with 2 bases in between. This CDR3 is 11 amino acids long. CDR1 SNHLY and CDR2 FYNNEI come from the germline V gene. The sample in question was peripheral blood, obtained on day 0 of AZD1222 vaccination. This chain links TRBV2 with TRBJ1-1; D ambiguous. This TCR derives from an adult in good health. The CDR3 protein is CASRLNTEAFF. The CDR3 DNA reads TGTGCCAGCAGATTGAACACTGAAGCTTTCTTT.